The 25 T cell receptor beta chains below all came from one sample that was sequenced in a study of blood T cell repertoires in COVID-19. Libraries were prepared by immunoSEQ multiplex PCR; TCRdb keeps only in-frame clonotypes and omits some of them. Of 60,000 to 90,000 clones in the sample, about 85% are singletons; the top ten hold about 5.8%. The sequencing sample was made of peripheral blood. The receptor source for this set is a man between 60 and 70 years old with active or convalescent COVID-19.

The J gene is TRBJ2-1, the V gene TRBV3-1 (or the pseudogene TRBV3-2); TRBD2 matches at 12 bases. The trim removed 3 bases at V and 4 bases at J, leaving 7 bases unmatched. Germline V CDR1 and CDR2: LGHDT, YNNKEL (reference sequence). There are 17 residues in the CDR3. The CDR3 here is CASSHLTSGGAYNEQFF. In DNA, the CDR3 is TGTGCCAGCAGCCACCTGACTAGCGGGGGAGCGTACAATGAGCAGTTCTTC.

The chain has TRBV9 and TRBJ2-1; 9 positions match TRBD1. Losses at the gene ends were 0 bases for V and 9 bases for J; bases not matched to a gene: 10. The CDR3 is 16 residues long. Germline-derived CDR1 and CDR2 are SGDLS and YYNGEE. CDR3 nucleotide sequence: TGTGCCAGCAGCGTAGGGTGGGACAGGGCTTGGGTTGAGCAGTTCTTC. Its translation: CASSVGWDRAWVEQFF.

This chain connects TRBV28 to TRBJ1-4; tentative D call: TRBD1 (6 bases). The germline V gene encodes CDR1 MDHEN and CDR2 SYDVKM. The CDR3 has 15 residues. V was clipped by 4 bases and J by 3 bases, with 12 bases between them. The CDR3 nucleotides are TGTGCCAGCAGTTCGGGGGGGCTTTCTAATGAAAAACTGTTTTTT. It is translated as CASSSGGLSNEKLFF. The entire variable domain, with the rest obtained from reference TRBV28 and TRBJ1-4, is as follows: DVKVTQSSRYLVKRTGEKVFLECVQDMDHENMFWYRQDPGLGLRLIYFSYDVKMKEKGDIPEGYSVSREKKERFSLILESASTNQTSMYLCASSSGGLSNEKLFFGSGTQLSVL.

This chain uses TRBV4-3 with TRBJ1-6, with TRBD1 identical over 8 bases. J lost 4 bases, V lost 0 bases, and 8 bases had no gene match. CDR3 length: 18 amino acids. The V gene's germline CDR1 is LGHNA and CDR2 YSLEER. The CDR3 sequence is CASSQDLPGGTYNSPLHF. CDR3 DNA: TGCGCCAGCAGCCAAGATCTACCAGGGGGCACTTATAATTCACCCCTCCACTTT.

V and J are TRBV27 and TRBJ2-3, with TRBD1 matching 9 bases. The CDR3 is 15 residues long. V dropped 7 bases and J dropped 6; count of bases not matched to a gene: 11. Germline CDR1 is MNHEY and CDR2 is SMNVEV (reference sequence). The CDR3 is CASTDGTGSLDTQYF. The CDR3 DNA reads as TGTGCCAGCACCGACGGGACAGGGTCTTTGGATACGCAGTATTTT.

The rearrangement uses TRBV7-2 and TRBJ2-7; D perhaps matches TRBD1 (6 bases). V lost 5 bases to trimming and J lost 0 bases, with 11 bases between them. Germline V CDR1 and CDR2: SGHTA, FQGNSA. This CDR3 has 14 residues. The CDR3 spells CASSTGQSSYEQYF. Written as DNA, the CDR3 is TGTGCCAGCAGCACCGGACAGAGCTCCTACGAGCAGTACTTC.

V and J are TRBV5-1 and TRBJ1-3; D remains unclear. V shed 2 bases and J shed 3 bases, with 9 bases lying between them. The CDR3 is made up of 14 amino acids. CDR1 SGHRS and CDR2 YFSETQ come from the germline V gene. The CDR3 spells CASSFGSRGNTIYF. DNA of the CDR3: TGCGCCAGCAGCTTCGGGTCGCGTGGAAACACCATATATTTT.

V is TRBV4-3 and J is TRBJ1-2, with D possibly matching TRBD1 (6 bases). This CDR3 comprises 15 residues. Trimming shortened V by 0 bases and J by 3 bases, and 11 bases separated the two germline ends. From germline, CDR1 is LGHNA and CDR2 YSLEER. CDR3 region: CASSQDWGPDYGYTF. Written as DNA, the CDR3 is TGCGCCAGCAGCCAAGATTGGGGGCCCGACTATGGCTACACCTTC.

This clone was observed once. The rearrangement joins TRBV5-4 to TRBJ2-2, with TRBD1 as a possible D gene (5 bases). This CDR3 spans 14 amino acids. Germline CDR1 reads SGHNT; CDR2 reads YYREEE (reference sequence). The V gene lost 3 bases and the J gene lost 7 bases, with 13 bases spanning the gap. CDR3 DNA: TGTGCCAGCAGCTCTCCAGGGTGGCGCGGGGAGCTGTTTTTT. It codes for CASSSPGWRGELFF. Based on the CDR3 plus reference TRBV5-4 and TRBJ2-2, the full variable domain is ETGVTQSPTHLIKTRGQQVTLRCSSQSGHNTVSWYQQALGQGPQFIFQYYREEENGRGNFPPRFSGLQFPNYSSELNVNALELDDSALYLCASSSPGWRGELFFGEGSRLTVL.

The genes are TRBV7-2 and TRBJ2-1; TRBD2 matches at 8 bases. Per the germline V gene, CDR1 is SGHTA and CDR2 is FQGNSA. The CDR3 runs 17 residues. The V gene end was trimmed by 2 bases and the J gene end by 6 bases; junction bases not matched to a gene: 12. In nucleotides, the CDR3 is TGTGCCAGCAGCTTAACTGCCCAGCGGGGGCCCGGCAATGAGCAGTTCTTC. Amino acids: CASSLTAQRGPGNEQFF.

This clone appeared a single time. The chain links TRBV7-2 to TRBJ2-3, with 11 bases fitting TRBD2. This CDR3 comprises 15 residues. Per the germline V gene, CDR1 is SGHTA and CDR2 is FQGNSA. Trimming at V came to 5 bases and at J to 3 bases, leaving 4 bases not matched to a gene. Here the CDR3 reads CASSTRTSGTDTQYF. The CDR3 nucleotides read TGTGCCAGCAGCACACGGACTAGCGGGACAGATACGCAGTATTTT.

This clone was seen a few times. The V call is TRBV7-9, the J call TRBJ2-7; TRBD1 aligns across 11 bases. Germline loops: CDR1 SEHNR, CDR2 FQNEAQ (reference sequence). The CDR3 runs to 18 residues. The trim removed 3 bases at V and 10 bases at J, leaving 20 bases unmatched. CDR3 coding DNA: TGTGCCAGCAGCTTGAGAAGGGGACAGGGGGTCTCCTACGAGCCCCAGTACTTC. Amino acid sequence: CASSLRRGQGVSYEPQYF.

This clone was observed a handful of times. V and J are TRBV23-1 and TRBJ1-6, with TRBD1 identical over 9 bases. Being an ORF, TRBV23-1 has a function that is uncertain. This CDR3 contains 17 residues. J lost 7 bases, V lost 1 base, and 8 bases had no gene match. CDR3 amino acids: CASSQLGRDRENSPLHF. DNA for the CDR3: TGCGCCAGCAGTCAATTAGGCCGGGACAGGGAGAATTCACCCCTCCACTTT.

The table lists this clone with a few counts. The chain is built from TRBV7-2 and TRBJ1-1; D not resolved. The germline gives CDR1 SGHTA, CDR2 FQGNSA. V lost 1 base to trimming and J lost 1 base, with 10 bases between them. The length of the CDR3 is 15 residues. The CDR3, as DNA: TGTGCCAGCAGCTTAGTCGGTACCGGGAACACTGAAGCTTTCTTT. Translated, it gives CASSLVGTGNTEAFF.

The chain uses TRBV6-1 and TRBJ2-7; unclear D gene. From germline, CDR1 is MNHNS and CDR2 SASEGT. Trimming stripped 2 bases from V and 0 bases from J, with 8 bases between. The CDR3 is 14 residues long. The CDR3 loop is CASSEYRFSYEQYF. CDR3 nucleotide sequence: TGTGCCAGCAGTGAATACAGATTCTCCTACGAGCAGTACTTC.

The J gene is TRBJ2-3, the V gene TRBV7-8; 9 nucleotides align to TRBD1. V lost 1 base to trimming and J lost 3 bases; unmatched junction nucleotides: 5. Germline assignment: CDR1 SGHVS and CDR2 FQNEAQ. The CDR3 extends over 16 amino acids. The CDR3 is CASSLGGTGRTDTQYF. The CDR3 DNA sequence: TGTGCCAGCAGCTTAGGGGGGACAGGGAGGACAGATACGCAGTATTTT.

V and J are TRBV9 and TRBJ2-1, with D perhaps matching TRBD2 (6 bases). The length of the CDR3 is 16 residues. The ends were cut back, 1 base at V and 3 bases at J, with 14 bases in the middle. The germline V gene encodes CDR1 SGDLS and CDR2 YYNGEE. The CDR3 is CASSVRRGPNYNEQFF. CDR3 nucleotides: TGTGCCAGCAGCGTAAGGCGGGGACCTAACTACAATGAGCAGTTCTTC.

A remark on this clone: Germline is not matched at one junction end, which may reflect a read error. The CDR3 DNA reads TGTGCTAGCAGCCCCTCAGTACCTCCTCGCACGGGTGAGCAGTACTTC. Its translation is CASSPSVPPRTGEQYF. The rearrangement links TRBV7-7 to TRBJ2-7; no clear D. The CDR3 spans 16 residues. CDR1 and CDR2 from the germline V gene are SSHAT and FNYEAQ (reference sequence).

J is TRBJ1-2 and V is TRBV30, with no clear D. The CDR3 is 15 residues long. CDR1 is GTSNPN, CDR2 SVGIG, per germline (reference sequence). Trimming stripped 0 bases from V and 4 bases from J, with 15 bases between. For the CDR3, the DNA is TGTGCCTGGAGTGTCCCCCCCGGGAGCAGCTATGGCTACACCTTC. Translation gives CAWSVPPGSSYGYTF.

The chain joins TRBV9 to TRBJ1-3; 7 bases fit TRBD1. The V gene's germline CDR1 is SGDLS and CDR2 YYNGEE. The V gene end was trimmed by 3 bases and the J gene end by 5 bases; junction bases not matched to a gene: 5. The CDR3 sequence is 14 residues long. The CDR3 here is CASSDRDSRNTIYF. In DNA form, the CDR3 reads TGTGCCAGCAGCGACCGGGACAGTCGAAACACCATATATTTT.

The chain employs TRBV3-1 (or the pseudogene TRBV3-2) and TRBJ2-7; unclear D gene. The CDR3 is made up of 14 amino acids. The ends were cut back, 7 bases at V and 2 bases at J, with 15 bases in the middle. Germline V gene data show CDR1 as LGHDT and CDR2 as YNNKEL (reference sequence). Written as DNA, the CDR3 is TGTGCCAGCACCCCAACCCCGGAGACCTACGAGCAGTACTTC. Residues: CASTPTPETYEQYF.

The rearrangement links TRBV19 to TRBJ1-1; 9 bases are shared with TRBD1. The J segment lost 0 bases and the V segment lost 7 bases, leaving 12 bases of the junction unmatched. Per the germline V gene, CDR1 is LNHDA and CDR2 is SQIVND (reference sequence). This CDR3 spans 17 amino acids. CDR3 amino acids: CASTPGTGLSVNTEAFF. The CDR3 DNA reads as TGTGCCAGTACCCCCGGGACAGGGCTGTCGGTGAACACTGAAGCTTTCTTT.

The J gene is TRBJ2-6, the V gene TRBV5-4, with D possibly TRBD2 on 5 matching bases. Germline CDR1 reads SGHNT; CDR2 reads YYREEE (reference sequence). The CDR3 is 16 amino acids. The V end lost 4 bases, the J end lost 0 bases, and 11 bases lay between the germline ends. The CDR3 sequence is CASSLARDSGANVLTF. In DNA form, the CDR3 reads TGTGCCAGCAGCCTGGCGAGGGACTCTGGGGCCAACGTCCTGACTTTC.

This rearrangement joins TRBV9 to TRBJ2-2; tentative D call: TRBD2 (5 bases). V was clipped by 3 bases and J by 6 bases, with 15 bases between them. CDR1 SGDLS and CDR2 YYNGEE come from the germline V gene. The CDR3 spans 15 residues. CDR3 in amino acids: CASSATSYYPGELFF. CDR3 nucleotide sequence: TGTGCCAGCAGCGCAACTAGTTACTATCCCGGGGAGCTGTTTTTT.

This clone has just one count. The chain has TRBV7-2 and TRBJ2-1; 16 bases are shared with TRBD2. Per the germline V gene, CDR1 is SGHTA and CDR2 is FQGNSA. The junction had 10 bases not matched to a gene; V was cut back by 3 bases and J by 8 bases. The CDR3 is 18 residues long. CDR3 nucleotide sequence: TGTGCCAGCAGCTTCGGGACTAGCGGGGGGGCCCTCCTTCATGAGCAGTTCTTC. It is translated as CASSFGTSGGALLHEQFF.